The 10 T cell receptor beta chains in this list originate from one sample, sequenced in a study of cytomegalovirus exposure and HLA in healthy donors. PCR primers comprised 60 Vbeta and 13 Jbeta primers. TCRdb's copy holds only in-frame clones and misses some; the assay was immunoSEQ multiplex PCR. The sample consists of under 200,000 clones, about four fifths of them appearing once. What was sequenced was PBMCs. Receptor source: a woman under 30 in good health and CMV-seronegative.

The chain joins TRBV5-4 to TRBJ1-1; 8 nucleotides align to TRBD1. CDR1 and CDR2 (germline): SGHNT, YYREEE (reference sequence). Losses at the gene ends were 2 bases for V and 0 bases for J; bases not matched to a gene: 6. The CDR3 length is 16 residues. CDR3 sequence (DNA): TGTGCCAGCAGCTTACCGGGACAGGACATGAACACTGAAGCTTTCTTT. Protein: CASSLPGQDMNTEAFF.

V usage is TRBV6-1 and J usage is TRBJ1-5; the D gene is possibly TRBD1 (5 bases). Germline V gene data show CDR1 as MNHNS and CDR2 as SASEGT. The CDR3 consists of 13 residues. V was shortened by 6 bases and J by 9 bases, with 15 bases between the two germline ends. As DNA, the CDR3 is TGTGCCAGCAGGGAACAGGTGGATCGGCCCCAGCATTTT. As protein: CASREQVDRPQHF.

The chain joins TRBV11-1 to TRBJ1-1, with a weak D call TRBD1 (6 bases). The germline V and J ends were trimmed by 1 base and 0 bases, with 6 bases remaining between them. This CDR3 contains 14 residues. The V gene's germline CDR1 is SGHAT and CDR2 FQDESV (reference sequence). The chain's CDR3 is CASSLGTVNTEAFF. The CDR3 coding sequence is TGTGCCAGCAGCTTAGGGACAGTGAACACTGAAGCTTTCTTT.

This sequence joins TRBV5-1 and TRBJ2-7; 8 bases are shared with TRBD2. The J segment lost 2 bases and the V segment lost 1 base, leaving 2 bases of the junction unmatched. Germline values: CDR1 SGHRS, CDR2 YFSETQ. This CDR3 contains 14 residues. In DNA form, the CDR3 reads TGCGCCAGCAGCTTGACTAGCGGCCCCTACGAGCAGTACTTC. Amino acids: CASSLTSGPYEQYF.

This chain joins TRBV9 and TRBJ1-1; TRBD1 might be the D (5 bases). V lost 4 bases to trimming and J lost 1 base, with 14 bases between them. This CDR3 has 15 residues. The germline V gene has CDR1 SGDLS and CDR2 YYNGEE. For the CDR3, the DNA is TGTGCCAGCAGCCCAGAGGCCGGGGGGAACACTGAAGCTTTCTTT. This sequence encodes CASSPEAGGNTEAFF.

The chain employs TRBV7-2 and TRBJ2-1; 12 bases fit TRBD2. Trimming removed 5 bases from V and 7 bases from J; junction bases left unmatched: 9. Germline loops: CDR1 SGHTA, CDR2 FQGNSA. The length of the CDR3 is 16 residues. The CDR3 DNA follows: TGTGCCAGCAGCCGATCTAGGACTAGCGGGGCTAATGAGCAGTTCTTC. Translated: CASSRSRTSGANEQFF.

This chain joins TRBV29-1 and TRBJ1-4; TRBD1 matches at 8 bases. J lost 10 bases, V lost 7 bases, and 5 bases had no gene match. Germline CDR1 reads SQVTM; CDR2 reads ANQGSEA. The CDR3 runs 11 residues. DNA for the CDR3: TGCAGCGCCACAGGGGGGGGAAAACTGTTTTTT. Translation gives CSATGGGKLFF.

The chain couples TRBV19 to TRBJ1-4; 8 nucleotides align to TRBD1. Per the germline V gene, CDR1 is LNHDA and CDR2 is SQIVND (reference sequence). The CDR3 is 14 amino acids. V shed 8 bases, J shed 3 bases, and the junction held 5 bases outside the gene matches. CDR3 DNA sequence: TGTGCCAGTTCGCCGGGACAGGCTAATGAAAAACTGTTTTTT. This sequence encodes CASSPGQANEKLFF. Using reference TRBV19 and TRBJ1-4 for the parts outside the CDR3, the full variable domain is DGGITQSPKYLFRKEGQNVTLSCEQNLNHDAMYWYRQDPGQGLRLIYYSQIVNDFQKGDIAEGYSVSREKKESFPLTVTSAQKNPTAFYLCASSPGQANEKLFFGSGTQLSVL.

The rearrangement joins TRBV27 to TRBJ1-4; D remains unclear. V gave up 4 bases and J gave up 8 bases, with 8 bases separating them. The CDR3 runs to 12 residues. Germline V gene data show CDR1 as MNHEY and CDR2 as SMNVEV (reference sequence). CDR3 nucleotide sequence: TGTGCCAGCAGTTCAGGATACGAAAAACTGTTTTTT. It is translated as CASSSGYEKLFF.

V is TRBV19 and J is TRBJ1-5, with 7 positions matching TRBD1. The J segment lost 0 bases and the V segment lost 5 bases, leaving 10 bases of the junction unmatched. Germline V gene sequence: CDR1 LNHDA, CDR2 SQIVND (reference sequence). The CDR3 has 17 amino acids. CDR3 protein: CASSFRGDSYSNQPQHF. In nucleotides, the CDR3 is TGTGCCAGTAGTTTCAGAGGGGACAGCTATAGCAATCAGCCCCAGCATTTT.